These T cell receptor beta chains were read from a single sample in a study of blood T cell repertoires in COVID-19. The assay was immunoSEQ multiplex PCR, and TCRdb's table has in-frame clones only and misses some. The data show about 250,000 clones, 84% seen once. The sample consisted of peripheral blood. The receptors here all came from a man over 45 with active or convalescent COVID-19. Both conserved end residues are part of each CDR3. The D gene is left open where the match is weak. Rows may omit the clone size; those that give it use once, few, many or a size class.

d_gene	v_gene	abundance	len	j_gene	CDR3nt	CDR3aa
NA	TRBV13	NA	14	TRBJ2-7	TGTGCCAGCAGTCCCCCCGGGGGCTCCTACGAGCAGTACTTC	CASSPPGGSYEQYF
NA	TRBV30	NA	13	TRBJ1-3	TGTGCCTGGATGGAGGACTCTGGAAACACCATATATTTT	CAWMEDSGNTIYF
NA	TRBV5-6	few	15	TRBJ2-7	TGTGCCAGCAGCTCGGGACTGGGAAGATTCCACGAGCAGTACTTC	CASSSGLGRFHEQYF
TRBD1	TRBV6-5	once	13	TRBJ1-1	TGTGCCAGCGGAGACAGGGAAGGGGCTGAAGCTTTCTTT	CASGDREGAEAFF
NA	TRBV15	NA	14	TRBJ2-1	TGTGCCACCAGCAGAGATTGGACAGCCAATGAGCAGTTCTTC	CATSRDWTANEQFF
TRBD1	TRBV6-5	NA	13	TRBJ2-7	TGTGCCAGCTCCCAGGGGGCGGGTTGGGAGCAGTACTTC	CASSQGAGWEQYF
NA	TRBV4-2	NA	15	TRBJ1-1	TGTGCCAGCAGCCAAGTTACAGGGTTGAACACTGAAGCTTTCTTT	CASSQVTGLNTEAFF
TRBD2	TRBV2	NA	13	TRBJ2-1	TGTGCCAGCAACCTAGCGGGCTACAATGAGCAGTTCTTC	CASNLAGYNEQFF
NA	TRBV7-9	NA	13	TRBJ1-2	TGTGCCAGCAGCGACCGCGGGACGCAGGGCTACACCTTC	CASSDRGTQGYTF
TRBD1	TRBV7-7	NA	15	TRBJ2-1	TGTGCCAGCAGCTTGGGACAGGGATCCTACAATGAGCAGTTCTTC	CASSLGQGSYNEQFF
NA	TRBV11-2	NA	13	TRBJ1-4	TGTGCCAGCAGTCCCCAAGGAGGGTCAGGACTGTTTTTT	CASSPQGGSGLFF
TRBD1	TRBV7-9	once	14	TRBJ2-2	TGTGCCAGCAGCTGGACAGGTGCCACCGGGGAGCTGTTTTTT	CASSWTGATGELFF
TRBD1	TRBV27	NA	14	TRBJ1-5	TGTGCCAGCAGGGCGACAGGGGAGCCTCAGCCCCAGCATTTT	CASRATGEPQPQHF
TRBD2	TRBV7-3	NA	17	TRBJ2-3	TGTGCCAGCAGCTTAACGTTTCTAGCGGGGGGCGGAGATACGCAGTATTTT	CASSLTFLAGGGDTQYF
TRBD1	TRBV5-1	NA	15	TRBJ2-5	TGCGCCAGCACACTTTCTACCGGGACAGAAGAGACCCAGTACTTC	CASTLSTGTEETQYF
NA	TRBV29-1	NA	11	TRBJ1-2	TGCAGCGTTGAAGCAGGGGAGGGCTACACCTTC	CSVEAGEGYTF
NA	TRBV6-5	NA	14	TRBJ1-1	TGTGCCAGCGGGAGGACGGAATTAAACACTGAAGCTTTCTTT	CASGRTELNTEAFF
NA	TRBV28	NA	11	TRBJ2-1	TGTGCCAGCAGTTTATCGGGTGAGCAGTTCTTC	CASSLSGEQFF
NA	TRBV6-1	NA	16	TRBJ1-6	TGTGCCAGCAGTGAAGGGTGGAGCTCCTATAATTCACCCCTCCACTTT	CASSEGWSSYNSPLHF
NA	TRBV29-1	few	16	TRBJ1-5	TGCAGCGTTAAAGGGGTAGGGAGCGGGAGCAATCAGCCCCAGCATTTT	CSVKGVGSGSNQPQHF
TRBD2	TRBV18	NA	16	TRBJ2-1	TGTGCCAGCTCACCACCCAGCGGGGGTTACTACAATGAGCAGTTCTTC	CASSPPSGGYYNEQFF
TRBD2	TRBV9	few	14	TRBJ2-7	TGTGCCAGCAGCGGACTAGCGGGGGGCTACGAGCAGTACTTC	CASSGLAGGYEQYF